These T cell receptor beta chains were read from a single sample in a study of shared clonotypes between healthy human individuals. The method was immunoSEQ multiplex PCR; TCRdb's version includes in-frame clones alone and lacks a portion of them. The sample lists around 2.5 million clones; over 85% were seen once. Sample: naive CD4+ T cells from PBMCs. The receptors stem from a man in his late teens or twenties in good health. Some clones in this sample may be carry-over from other donors' samples. The CDR3 runs from the conserved cysteine through the conserved F or W. The D gene is left open where the match is weak. Expanded clones get a size class; other rows say once, few or many, or leave the size out.

j_gene: TRBJ2-1
abundance: -
v_gene: TRBV5-4
d_gene: -
CDR3aa: CASSPAQSSYNEQFF
CDR3nt: TGTGCCAGCAGCCCCGCCCAGAGCTCCTACAATGAGCAGTTCTTC

j_gene: TRBJ2-2
abundance: -
v_gene: TRBV7-3
d_gene: -
CDR3aa: CASSSQGSGTGELFF
CDR3nt: TGTGCCAGCAGCTCACAGGGTAGTGGGACCGGGGAGCTGTTTTTT

j_gene: TRBJ2-3
abundance: -
v_gene: TRBV10-3
d_gene: -
CDR3aa: CAISDQGDTQYF
CDR3nt: TGTGCCATCAGTGATCAGGGGGATACGCAGTATTTT

j_gene: TRBJ1-1
abundance: few
v_gene: TRBV10-3
d_gene: -
CDR3aa: CAISESRGNTEAFF
CDR3nt: TGTGCCATCAGTGAGTCTAGGGGGAACACTGAAGCTTTCTTT

j_gene: TRBJ2-7
abundance: -
v_gene: TRBV27
d_gene: TRBD1
CDR3aa: CASSLAGTGAYEQYF
CDR3nt: TGTGCCAGCAGTTTAGCCGGGACAGGGGCATACGAGCAGTACTTC

j_gene: TRBJ2-1
abundance: -
v_gene: TRBV19
d_gene: TRBD2
CDR3aa: CASSTSGTSLEQFF
CDR3nt: TGTGCCAGTAGTACTTCCGGGACTAGCCTTGAGCAGTTCTTC

j_gene: TRBJ2-2
abundance: -
v_gene: TRBV6-6
d_gene: -
CDR3aa: CASREAGTPLGELFF
CDR3nt: TGTGCCAGCAGGGAGGCCGGGACTCCTCTTGGGGAGCTGTTTTTT

j_gene: TRBJ2-7
abundance: -
v_gene: TRBV14
d_gene: -
CDR3aa: CASSFALVGEQYF
CDR3nt: TGTGCCAGCAGCTTCGCCCTGGTAGGCGAGCAGTACTTC

j_gene: TRBJ1-2
abundance: -
v_gene: TRBV28
d_gene: TRBD1
CDR3aa: CATQGRGHGYTF
CDR3nt: TGTGCCACCCAGGGGAGGGGGCATGGCTACACCTTC

j_gene: TRBJ2-7
abundance: -
v_gene: TRBV25-1
d_gene: -
CDR3aa: CASSDPSGISYEQYF
CDR3nt: TGTGCCAGCAGTGACCCAAGCGGAATCTCCTACGAGCAGTACTTC

j_gene: TRBJ2-3
abundance: -
v_gene: TRBV7-2
d_gene: -
CDR3aa: CASSQFSGTDTQYF
CDR3nt: TGTGCCAGCAGCCAATTTAGCGGCACAGATACGCAGTATTTT

j_gene: TRBJ2-3
abundance: -
v_gene: TRBV6-5
d_gene: -
CDR3aa: CASSRERPGPDTQYF
CDR3nt: TGTGCCAGCAGTCGAGAAAGACCGGGACCAGATACGCAGTATTTT

j_gene: TRBJ2-2
abundance: -
v_gene: TRBV5-1
d_gene: -
CDR3aa: CASSLFQNTGELFF
CDR3nt: TGCGCCAGCAGCTTGTTCCAGAACACCGGGGAGCTGTTTTTT

j_gene: TRBJ2-5
abundance: -
v_gene: TRBV5-1
d_gene: -
CDR3aa: CASSFQGRETQYF
CDR3nt: TGCGCCAGCAGCTTTCAGGGACGAGAGACCCAGTACTTC

j_gene: TRBJ2-7
abundance: -
v_gene: TRBV4-2
d_gene: -
CDR3aa: CASSHTSSGYEQYF
CDR3nt: TGTGCCAGCAGCCACACGAGTAGCGGTTACGAGCAGTACTTC

j_gene: TRBJ2-7
abundance: -
v_gene: TRBV6-1
d_gene: -
CDR3aa: CASSEWWGSYEQYF
CDR3nt: TGTGCCAGCAGTGAATGGTGGGGGTCCTACGAGCAGTACTTC

j_gene: TRBJ1-2
abundance: -
v_gene: TRBV7-8
d_gene: -
CDR3aa: CASSLFAAYGYTF
CDR3nt: TGTGCCAGCAGCTTATTCGCAGCCTATGGCTACACCTTC

j_gene: TRBJ1-3
abundance: once
v_gene: TRBV9
d_gene: -
CDR3aa: CASSVSSGNTIYF
CDR3nt: TGTGCCAGCAGCGTCTCGTCGGGAAACACCATATATTTT

j_gene: TRBJ2-7
abundance: -
v_gene: TRBV6-1
d_gene: -
CDR3aa: CASNGVGEQYF
CDR3nt: TGTGCCAGCAATGGGGTGGGTGAGCAGTACTTC

j_gene: TRBJ1-2
abundance: -
v_gene: TRBV18
d_gene: TRBD1
CDR3aa: CASSLGTGGDYGYTF
CDR3nt: TGTGCCAGCTCACTCGGGACAGGGGGCGATTATGGCTACACCTTC

j_gene: TRBJ2-1
abundance: -
v_gene: TRBV10-3
d_gene: TRBD2
CDR3aa: CAIRREGDHNEQFF
CDR3nt: TGTGCCATCCGTCGGGAGGGGGATCACAATGAGCAGTTCTTC

j_gene: TRBJ1-1
abundance: -
v_gene: TRBV5-6
d_gene: -
CDR3aa: CASSLGWNTEAFF
CDR3nt: TGTGCCAGCAGCTTGGGATGGAACACTGAAGCTTTCTTT

j_gene: TRBJ2-1
abundance: -
v_gene: TRBV7-2
d_gene: -
CDR3aa: CASTPTGNRLNEQFF
CDR3nt: TGTGCCAGCACCCCGACGGGGAATAGGTTGAATGAGCAGTTCTTC

j_gene: TRBJ2-1
abundance: -
v_gene: TRBV19
d_gene: -
CDR3aa: CASSVLESSYNEQFF
CDR3nt: TGTGCCAGTAGTGTACTAGAAAGCTCCTACAATGAGCAGTTCTTC

j_gene: TRBJ1-2
abundance: -
v_gene: TRBV5-1
d_gene: TRBD1
CDR3aa: CASSAQGGKDYGYTF
CDR3nt: TGCGCCAGCAGCGCCCAGGGGGGGAAGGACTATGGCTACACCTTC

j_gene: TRBJ2-3
abundance: -
v_gene: TRBV6-1
d_gene: -
CDR3aa: CASRGGPTGDTQYF
CDR3nt: TGTGCCAGCAGAGGGGGACCGACGGGGGATACGCAGTATTTT

j_gene: TRBJ1-1
abundance: once
v_gene: TRBV5-5
d_gene: -
CDR3aa: CASSLSSGDTEAFF
CDR3nt: TGTGCCAGCAGCTTAAGTTCGGGTGACACTGAAGCTTTCTTT

j_gene: TRBJ2-5
abundance: -
v_gene: TRBV19
d_gene: -
CDR3aa: CASSTGTPQETQYF
CDR3nt: TGTGCCAGTAGTACCGGGACTCCTCAAGAGACCCAGTACTTC

j_gene: TRBJ2-1
abundance: -
v_gene: TRBV28
d_gene: -
CDR3aa: CASRSIYLGDEQFF
CDR3nt: TGTGCCAGCAGGTCCATCTACCTAGGCGATGAGCAGTTCTTC

j_gene: TRBJ2-7
abundance: once
v_gene: TRBV5-1
d_gene: TRBD2
CDR3aa: CASSLEASGGAYEQYF
CDR3nt: TGCGCCAGCAGCTTGGAGGCTAGCGGGGGGGCCTACGAGCAGTACTTC

j_gene: TRBJ2-1
abundance: -
v_gene: TRBV5-1
d_gene: -
CDR3aa: CASSLAGSRNEQFF
CDR3nt: TGCGCCAGCAGCTTGGCCGGTTCGAGAAATGAGCAGTTCTTC

j_gene: TRBJ1-5
abundance: -
v_gene: TRBV19
d_gene: -
CDR3aa: CASSIPAGNQPQHF
CDR3nt: TGTGCCAGTAGTATTCCGGCGGGGAATCAGCCCCAGCATTTT

j_gene: TRBJ2-7
abundance: -
v_gene: TRBV18
d_gene: TRBD2
CDR3aa: CASSPRLADSYEQYF
CDR3nt: TGTGCCAGCTCACCAAGACTAGCGGACTCCTACGAGCAGTACTTC

j_gene: TRBJ2-7
abundance: -
v_gene: TRBV28
d_gene: TRBD1
CDR3aa: CASSQGGLVTDYEQYF
CDR3nt: TGTGCCAGCAGTCAAGGGGGCTTGGTGACCGACTACGAGCAGTACTTC

j_gene: TRBJ2-2
abundance: few
v_gene: TRBV4-1
d_gene: -
CDR3aa: CASSQGLYTGELFF
CDR3nt: TGCGCCAGCAGCCAAGGACTCTACACCGGGGAGCTGTTTTTT

j_gene: TRBJ1-1
abundance: -
v_gene: TRBV15
d_gene: -
CDR3aa: CATSRNRWGQGWVTEAFF
CDR3nt: TGTGCCACCAGCAGAAATCGGTGGGGGCAGGGGTGGGTCACTGAAGCTTTCTTT

j_gene: TRBJ2-3
abundance: -
v_gene: TRBV5-4
d_gene: TRBD2
CDR3aa: CASSTEGLAGTSTDTQYF
CDR3nt: TGTGCCAGCAGCACCGAAGGACTAGCGGGTACTAGCACAGATACGCAGTATTTT

j_gene: TRBJ1-1
abundance: -
v_gene: TRBV18
d_gene: -
CDR3aa: CASSRAVMNTEAFF
CDR3nt: TGTGCCAGCTCACGAGCGGTTATGAACACTGAAGCTTTCTTT

j_gene: TRBJ2-1
abundance: -
v_gene: TRBV6-5
d_gene: -
CDR3aa: CASSLGSEQFF
CDR3nt: TGTGCCAGCAGTTTGGGGTCTGAGCAGTTCTTC

j_gene: TRBJ1-3
abundance: -
v_gene: TRBV6-1
d_gene: -
CDR3aa: CASSEVGISSGNTIYF
CDR3nt: TGTGCCAGCAGTGAAGTTGGCATAAGCTCTGGAAACACCATATATTTT

j_gene: TRBJ2-3
abundance: -
v_gene: TRBV6-5
d_gene: TRBD2
CDR3aa: CASSYEFLAGADTQYF
CDR3nt: TGTGCCAGCAGTTACGAGTTTCTAGCGGGAGCAGATACGCAGTATTTT

j_gene: TRBJ1-4
abundance: -
v_gene: TRBV5-5
d_gene: TRBD1
CDR3aa: CASSPGQVWGEKLFF
CDR3nt: TGTGCCAGCAGCCCAGGACAGGTGTGGGGTGAAAAACTGTTTTTT

j_gene: TRBJ2-1
abundance: -
v_gene: TRBV11-3
d_gene: TRBD2
CDR3aa: CASSPTGGRAEQFF
CDR3nt: TGTGCCAGCAGCCCAACCGGCGGGAGGGCTGAGCAGTTCTTC

j_gene: TRBJ2-2
abundance: -
v_gene: TRBV18
d_gene: TRBD1
CDR3aa: CASSRQGSAGELFF
CDR3nt: TGTGCCAGCTCACGACAGGGTTCGGCCGGGGAGCTGTTTTTT

j_gene: TRBJ1-1
abundance: -
v_gene: TRBV5-1
d_gene: TRBD1
CDR3aa: CASSSTSRGLTEAFF
CDR3nt: TGCGCCAGCAGCTCCACCAGCAGGGGGCTCACTGAAGCTTTCTTT

j_gene: TRBJ2-7
abundance: -
v_gene: TRBV2
d_gene: TRBD1
CDR3aa: CASSPEGDRGVGEQYF
CDR3nt: TGTGCCAGCAGCCCCGAGGGGGACAGGGGGGTAGGAGAGCAGTACTTC

j_gene: TRBJ2-7
abundance: -
v_gene: TRBV5-4
d_gene: -
CDR3aa: CASSLNSGPYEQYF
CDR3nt: TGTGCCAGCAGCTTGAACAGTGGGCCCTACGAGCAGTACTTC

j_gene: TRBJ1-3
abundance: -
v_gene: TRBV27
d_gene: -
CDR3aa: CASTRGGGSNTIYF
CDR3nt: TGTGCCAGCACCCGGGGGGGAGGATCGAACACCATATATTTT

j_gene: TRBJ2-1
abundance: -
v_gene: TRBV11-2
d_gene: -
CDR3aa: CASSLGGPLNEQFF
CDR3nt: TGTGCCAGCAGCTTAGGGGGTCCTCTCAATGAGCAGTTCTTC

j_gene: TRBJ2-7
abundance: -
v_gene: TRBV7-9
d_gene: -
CDR3aa: CASSLGQGRDEQYF
CDR3nt: TGTGCCAGCAGCTTAGGACAGGGGAGGGACGAGCAGTACTTC

j_gene: TRBJ2-7
abundance: -
v_gene: TRBV5-4
d_gene: -
CDR3aa: CASSSPTGTSYEQYF
CDR3nt: TGTGCCAGCAGCTCCCCTACAGGGACATCCTACGAGCAGTACTTC